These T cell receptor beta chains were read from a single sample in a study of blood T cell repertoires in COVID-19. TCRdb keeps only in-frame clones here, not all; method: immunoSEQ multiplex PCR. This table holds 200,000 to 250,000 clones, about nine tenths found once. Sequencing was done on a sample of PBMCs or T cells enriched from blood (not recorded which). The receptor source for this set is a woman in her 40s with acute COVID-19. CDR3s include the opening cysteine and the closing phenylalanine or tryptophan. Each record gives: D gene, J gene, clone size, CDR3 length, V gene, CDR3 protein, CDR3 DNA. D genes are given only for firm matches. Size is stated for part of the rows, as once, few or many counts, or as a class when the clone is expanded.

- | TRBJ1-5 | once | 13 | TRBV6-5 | CGAGQGTNQPQHF | TGTGGAGCGGGGCAGGGAACTAATCAGCCCCAGCATTTT
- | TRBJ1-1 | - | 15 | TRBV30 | CAWTRTVSGWDEAFF | TGTGCCTGGACCCGTACGGTGTCAGGGTGGGATGAAGCTTTCTTT
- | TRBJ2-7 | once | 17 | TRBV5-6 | CASSLWWSEGRFWEQYF | TGTGCCAGCAGCTTATGGTGGTCGGAGGGCCGGTTTTGGGAGCAGTACTTC
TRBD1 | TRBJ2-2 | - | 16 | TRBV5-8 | CASSAGRDRRTGELFF | TGTGCCAGCAGCGCGGGCCGGGACAGACGAACCGGGGAGCTGTTTTTT
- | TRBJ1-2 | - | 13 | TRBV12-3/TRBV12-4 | CASSPGQNYGYTF | TGTGCCAGCAGCCCCGGACAGAACTATGGCTACACCTTC
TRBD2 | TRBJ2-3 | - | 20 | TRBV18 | CASSPINLRGGALVADTQYF | TGTGCCAGCTCACCAATCAATCTGCGCGGGGGGGCCCTTGTGGCAGATACGCAGTATTTT
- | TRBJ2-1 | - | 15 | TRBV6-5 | CASSSLEGRYNEQFF | TGTGCCAGCAGTTCCCTGGAAGGGAGGTACAATGAGCAGTTCTTC
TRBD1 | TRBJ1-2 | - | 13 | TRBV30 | CAWRETGGDGYTF | TGTGCCTGGAGAGAAACAGGGGGCGATGGCTACACCTTC
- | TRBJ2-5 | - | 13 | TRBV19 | CASSTTSEETQYF | TGTGCCAGTAGTACTACTAGTGAAGAGACCCAGTACTTC
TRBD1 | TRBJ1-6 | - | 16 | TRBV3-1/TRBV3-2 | CASSQGQGLYNSPLHF | TGTGCCAGCAGCCAGGGACAGGGGCTCTATAATTCACCCCTCCACTTT
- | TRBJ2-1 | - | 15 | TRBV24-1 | CATSDNAGSPNEQFF | TGTGCCACCAGTGACAACGCAGGGTCTCCCAATGAGCAGTTCTTC
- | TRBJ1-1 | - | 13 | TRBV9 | CASSVQTNTEAFF | TGTGCCAGCAGCGTACAGACTAACACTGAAGCTTTCTTT
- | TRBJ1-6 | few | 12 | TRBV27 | CASRSRGSPLHF | TGTGCCAGCAGGTCTAGAGGTTCACCCCTCCACTTT
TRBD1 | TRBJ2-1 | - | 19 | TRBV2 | CASPKGAGRSLGSYNEQFF | TGTGCCAGCCCTAAGGGGGCAGGGCGGTCATTAGGGTCCTACAATGAGCAGTTCTTC
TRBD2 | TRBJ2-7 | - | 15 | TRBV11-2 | CASSQTSGGFYEQYF | TGTGCCAGCAGCCAGACTAGCGGGGGGTTCTACGAGCAGTACTTC
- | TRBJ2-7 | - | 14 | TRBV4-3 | CASSQDRSSYEQYF | TGCGCCAGCAGCCAAGATAGAAGTAGCTACGAGCAGTACTTC
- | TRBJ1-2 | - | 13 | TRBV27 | CASSLIPGDGYTF | TGTGCCAGCAGTTTAATCCCAGGGGATGGCTACACCTTC
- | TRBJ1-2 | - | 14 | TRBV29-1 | CSVDGGGEGYGYTF | TGCAGCGTTGACGGTGGGGGGGAGGGCTATGGCTACACCTTC
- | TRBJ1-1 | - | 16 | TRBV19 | CASSTPGRGGDTEAFF | TGTGCCAGTAGTACCCCCGGGCGCGGGGGAGACACTGAAGCTTTCTTT
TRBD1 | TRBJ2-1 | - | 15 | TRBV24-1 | CATSDRDRGLGEQFF | TGTGCCACCAGTGATCGGGACAGGGGGCTGGGTGAGCAGTTCTTC
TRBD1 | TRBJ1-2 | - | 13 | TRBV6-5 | CASGQQGDHGYTF | TGTGCCAGCGGGCAACAGGGGGATCATGGCTACACCTTC
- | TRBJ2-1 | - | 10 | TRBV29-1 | CSVLRDNEFF | TGCAGCGTCCTCCGGGACAATGAGTTCTTC
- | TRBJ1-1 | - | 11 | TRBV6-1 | CASSEALEAFF | TGTGCCAGCAGTGAGGCTCTTGAAGCTTTCTTT
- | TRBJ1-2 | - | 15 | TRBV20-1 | CSASGGPTANYGYTF | TGCAGTGCTAGTGGCGGTCCGACTGCTAACTATGGCTACACCTTC
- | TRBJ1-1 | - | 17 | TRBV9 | CASSVGGSWGRDTETFF | TGTGCCAGCAGCGTAGGGGGTAGCTGGGGGCGCGACACTGAAACTTTCTTT
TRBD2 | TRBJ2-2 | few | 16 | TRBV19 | CASTGTSGGNTGELFF | TGTGCCAGTACCGGGACTAGCGGGGGAAACACCGGGGAGCTGTTTTTT
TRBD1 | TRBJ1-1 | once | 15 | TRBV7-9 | CASSPLQGEDTEAFF | TGTGCCAGCAGCCCCTTGCAGGGGGAAGACACTGAAGCTTTCTTT
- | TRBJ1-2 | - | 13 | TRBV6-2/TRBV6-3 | CASSYEEYYGYTF | TGTGCCAGCAGTTACGAGGAGTACTATGGCTACACCTTC
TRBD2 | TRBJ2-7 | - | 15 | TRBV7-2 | CASSPSRGGAYEQYF | TGTGCCAGCAGCCCCAGCCGGGGGGGCGCATACGAGCAGTACTTC
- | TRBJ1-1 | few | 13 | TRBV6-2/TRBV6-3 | CASSLGENTEAFF | TGTGCCAGCAGCCTCGGGGAGAACACTGAAGCTTTCTTT
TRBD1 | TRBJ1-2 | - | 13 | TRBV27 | CASSQGQGYGYTF | TGTGCCAGCAGTCAGGGACAGGGCTATGGCTACACCTTC
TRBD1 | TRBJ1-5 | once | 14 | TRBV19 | CASSMGQGYQPQHF | TGTGCCAGTAGTATGGGACAGGGTTATCAGCCCCAGCATTTT
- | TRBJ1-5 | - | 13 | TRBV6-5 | CASSYNGNQPQHF | TGTGCCAGCAGTTACAACGGTAATCAGCCCCAGCATTTT
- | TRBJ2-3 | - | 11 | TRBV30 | CALTTMRTQYF | TGTGCCTTAACGACTATGCGTACGCAGTATTTT
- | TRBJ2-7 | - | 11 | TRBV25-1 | CASSLSYEQYF | TGTGCCAGCAGCTTATCCTACGAGCAGTACTTC
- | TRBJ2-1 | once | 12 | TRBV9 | CASSVVSNEQFF | TGTGCCAGCAGCGTAGTTTCTAATGAGCAGTTCTTC